The text below deals with one T cell receptor (beta chain). CDR3 length: 12 amino acids. Germline CDR1 is SQVTM and CDR2 is ANQGSEA. The V gene end was trimmed by 7 bases and the J gene end by 8 bases; junction bases not matched to a gene: 7. TCRdb's table, derived via immunoSEQ multiplex PCR, lists solely in-frame clones and lacks some. The sample has around 150,000 clones, 70% to 90% seen once; the top ten hold more than 10%. The sample is drawn from a study of control samples from healthy donors and cancer patients. This chain joins TRBV29-1 and TRBJ1-2; 10 bases are a match to TRBD1. Input material: blood. This receptor was taken from a man aged 25-40 years in good health. CDR3 sequence: CSAFDRGQGYTF. The CDR3 DNA is TGCAGCGCATTCGACAGGGGGCAAGGCTACACCTTC.